This T cell receptor (beta chain) was captured in a study of T cells in localized non-small cell lung cancer. Study conclusions and caveats: Longer overall survival associated with higher blood T cell density; shorter survival with higher adjacent-lung clonality.

Note on this clone: Antigen: not known.

TCRdb's copy holds only in-frame clones and misses some; the assay was immunoSEQ multiplex PCR. The sample lists around 29,000 clones; around 90% were seen once. Trimming took 5 bases from V and 2 from J, leaving 8 bases between them. Germline V CDR1 and CDR2: SGHVS, FNYEAQ. This CDR3 contains 13 residues. The sequencing used peripheral blood, collected before any cancer treatment. The chain uses TRBV7-6 and TRBJ2-3; D not certain. The source is a female donor older than 55 with stage I lung adenocarcinoma. The CDR3 DNA follows: TGTGCCAGCAGCCCTGGCAACACAGATACGCAGTATTTT. It yields the protein CASSPGNTDTQYF.